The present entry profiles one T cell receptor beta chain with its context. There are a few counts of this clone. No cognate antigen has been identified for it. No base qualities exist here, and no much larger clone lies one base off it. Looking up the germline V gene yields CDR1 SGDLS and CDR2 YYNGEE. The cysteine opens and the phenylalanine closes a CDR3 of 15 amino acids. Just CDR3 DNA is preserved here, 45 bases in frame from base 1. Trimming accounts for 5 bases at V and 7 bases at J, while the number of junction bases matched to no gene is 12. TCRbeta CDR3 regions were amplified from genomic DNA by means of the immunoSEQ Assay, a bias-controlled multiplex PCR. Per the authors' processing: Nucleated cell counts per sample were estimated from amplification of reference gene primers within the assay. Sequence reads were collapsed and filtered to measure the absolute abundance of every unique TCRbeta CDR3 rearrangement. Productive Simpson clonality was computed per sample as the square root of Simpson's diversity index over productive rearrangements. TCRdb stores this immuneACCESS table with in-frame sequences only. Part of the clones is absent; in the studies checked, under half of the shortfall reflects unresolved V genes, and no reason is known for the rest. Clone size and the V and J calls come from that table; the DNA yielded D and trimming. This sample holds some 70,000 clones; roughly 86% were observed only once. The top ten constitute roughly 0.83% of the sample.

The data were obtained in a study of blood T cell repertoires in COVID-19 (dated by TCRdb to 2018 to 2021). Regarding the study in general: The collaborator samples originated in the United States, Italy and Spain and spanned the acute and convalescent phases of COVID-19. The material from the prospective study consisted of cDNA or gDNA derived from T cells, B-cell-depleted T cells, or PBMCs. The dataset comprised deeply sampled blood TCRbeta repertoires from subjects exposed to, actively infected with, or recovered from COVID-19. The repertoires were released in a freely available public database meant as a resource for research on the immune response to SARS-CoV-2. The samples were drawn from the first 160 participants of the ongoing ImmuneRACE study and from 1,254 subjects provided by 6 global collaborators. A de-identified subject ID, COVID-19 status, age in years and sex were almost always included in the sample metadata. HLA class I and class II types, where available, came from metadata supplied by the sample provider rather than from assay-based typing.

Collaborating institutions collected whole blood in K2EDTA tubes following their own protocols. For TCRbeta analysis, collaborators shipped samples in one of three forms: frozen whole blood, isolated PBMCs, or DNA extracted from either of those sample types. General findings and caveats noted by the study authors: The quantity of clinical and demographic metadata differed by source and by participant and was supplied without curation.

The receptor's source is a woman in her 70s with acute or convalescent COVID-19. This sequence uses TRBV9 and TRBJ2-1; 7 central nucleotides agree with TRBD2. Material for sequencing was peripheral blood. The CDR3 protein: CASRASGAQVNEQFF. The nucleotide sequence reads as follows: TGTGCCAGCAGGGCAAGCGGGGCCCAGGTTAATGAGCAGTTCTTC.